The 20 T cell receptor beta chains reported below all come from one sample, sequenced in a study of cytomegalovirus exposure and HLA in healthy donors. In the PCR, 60 Vbeta and 13 Jbeta primers were used. Sequencing used immunoSEQ multiplex PCR; TCRdb keeps in-frame clones, though not all of them. The table records 150,000 to 200,000 clones, approximately 80% of them present only once. Sequenced: PBMCs. These receptors originate from a man between 25 and 39 years old in good health and CMV-seropositive.

J is TRBJ2-7 and V is TRBV30, with a possible D match to TRBD2 (6 bases). This CDR3 contains 14 residues. Germline values: CDR1 GTSNPN, CDR2 SVGIG (reference sequence). Trimming left V 6 bases short and J 0 bases short, with 15 bases between. DNA for the CDR3: TGTGCCTGCTTAACGGTGGGGGGCTCCTACGAGCAGTACTTC. Residues: CACLTVGGSYEQYF.

The CDR3: CASSLGAVDTQYF. CDR3 bases: TGTGCCAGCAGCTTAGGAGCTGTAGATACGCAGTATTTT. V usage is TRBV7-2 and J usage is TRBJ2-3; D call uncertain. CDR3 size: 13 residues. The germline V gene has CDR1 SGHTA and CDR2 FQGNSA. V was cut by 1 base and J by 5 bases, with 7 bases left in between.

This chain uses TRBV4-1 with TRBJ2-1; a weak D match, TRBD2 (5 bases). V lost 2 bases and J 5 bases, leaving 19 bases between the germline ends. The CDR3 contains 17 residues. Per the germline V gene, CDR1 is MGHRA and CDR2 is YSYEKL. CDR3 in DNA: TGCGCCAGCAGCCAAACAAGATCCAGGACTGTGGACAATGAGCAGTTCTTC. Its translation: CASSQTRSRTVDNEQFF.

This chain joins TRBV9 and TRBJ2-7; 8 bases fit TRBD2. This CDR3 is built from 16 residues. Germline CDR1 and CDR2: SGDLS and YYNGEE. V lost 4 bases and J lost 2; bases outside the gene matches: 11. The CDR3 DNA is TGTGCCAGCAGCCCACATCCTGGACTAGCAGCCTACGAGCAGTACTTC. Its translation: CASSPHPGLAAYEQYF.

The J gene is TRBJ2-7, the V gene TRBV5-1; 8 nucleotides line up with TRBD2. CDR3 length equals 13 residues. The V gene end was trimmed by 5 bases and the J gene end by 4 bases; junction bases not matched to a gene: 5. Germline-derived CDR1 and CDR2 are SGHRS and YFSETQ. CDR3 residues: CASRLAVNYEQYF. The CDR3 bases are TGCGCCAGCAGACTAGCGGTGAATTACGAGCAGTACTTC.

This clone has a handful of counts. V is TRBV4-1 and J is TRBJ2-2; a possible D gene is TRBD1 (7 bases). There are 15 residues in the CDR3. Between the trimmed V and J ends, which lost 6 bases and 3 bases, there was a span of 14 bases. Germline V gene sequence: CDR1 MGHRA, CDR2 YSYEKL. The CDR3 protein is CASRTGRGDTGELFF. DNA of the CDR3: TGCGCCAGCAGGACCGGCAGGGGGGACACCGGGGAGCTGTTTTTT.

The chain recombines TRBV6-5 with TRBJ2-4; the D gene is possibly TRBD2 (5 bases). From germline, CDR1 is MNHEY and CDR2 SVGAGI. The CDR3 runs to 16 residues. Deletions cut 2 bases from V and 1 base from J, with 12 bases between. The CDR3 DNA sequence: TGTGCCAGCAGTTACAGAGGGTATGGGGCCAAAAACATTCAGTACTTC. Protein product: CASSYRGYGAKNIQYF.

This chain links TRBV28 with TRBJ1-1, with unresolved D. The length of the CDR3 is 11 residues. Between the trimmed V and J ends, which lost 10 bases and 1 base, there was a span of 7 bases. The V gene's germline CDR1 is MDHEN and CDR2 SYDVKM. CDR3 sequence: CATTSNTEAFF. DNA of the CDR3: TGTGCCACCACTTCGAACACTGAAGCTTTCTTT.

This chain joins TRBV11-2 and TRBJ1-1; D ambiguous. CDR3 length: 11 amino acids. Trimming shortened V by 5 bases and J by 11 bases, and 12 bases separated the two germline ends. Per germline, CDR1 SGHAT and CDR2 FQNNGV. CDR3 region: CASSPSVMAFF. The DNA for the CDR3 is TGTGCCAGCAGCCCAAGCGTTATGGCTTTCTTT.

The chain couples TRBV2 to TRBJ1-3; tentative D call: TRBD1 (6 bases). Germline V CDR1 and CDR2: SNHLY, FYNNEI. This CDR3 has 13 amino acids. V was pared by 7 bases and J by 4 bases, with 11 bases between. CDR3 DNA: TGTGCCAGCAAAGACAGGTCCGGAAACACCATATATTTT. Its translation is CASKDRSGNTIYF.

This chain links TRBV28 with TRBJ2-7, with 15 bases matching TRBD2. This CDR3 spans 16 amino acids. V shed 4 bases and J 2 bases; nucleotides not matched to a gene: 3. Germline CDR1 and CDR2: MDHEN and SYDVKM. The CDR3 reads CASSSGTSGGPYEQYF. CDR3 in DNA: TGTGCCAGCAGTTCTGGGACTAGCGGGGGGCCCTACGAGCAGTACTTC.

J is TRBJ2-7 and V is TRBV2; D is possibly TRBD1 (6 bases). This CDR3 spans 12 amino acids. From germline, CDR1 is SNHLY and CDR2 FYNNEI. V was shortened by 7 bases and J by 6 bases, with 13 bases between the two germline ends. In DNA form, the CDR3 reads TGTGCCAGCACCTGGACAGATTTCGAGCAGTACTTC. This gives the protein CASTWTDFEQYF.

The V gene is TRBV12-5, the J gene TRBJ1-5; 12 bases align to TRBD1. The V gene end was trimmed by 4 bases and the J gene end by 8 bases; junction bases not matched to a gene: 6. Germline CDR1 and CDR2: LGHNT and FRNRAP. The CDR3 extends over 15 amino acids. The chain's CDR3 is CASGSTGTGGKPQHF. In nucleotides, the CDR3 is TGTGCTAGTGGTTCGACCGGGACAGGGGGCAAGCCCCAGCATTTT.

This clone was seen a few times. The CDR3 reads CASSRGLALEQFF. For the CDR3, the DNA is TGTGCCAGCAGCCGGGGACTAGCCCTGGAGCAGTTCTTC. The rearrangement uses TRBV7-2 and TRBJ2-1; 9 bases line up with TRBD2. The V gene end was trimmed by 5 bases and the J gene end by 10 bases; junction bases not matched to a gene: 6. Germline V lookup: CDR1 SGHTA, CDR2 FQGNSA. The CDR3 consists of 13 residues.

The chain links TRBV5-4 to TRBJ1-2; TRBD1 might be the D (5 bases). The CDR3 has 14 residues. Looked up from germline, CDR1 is SGHNT and CDR2 is YYREEE (reference sequence). Trimming shortened V by 2 bases and J by 4 bases, and 12 bases separated the two germline ends. CDR3 protein: CASSLEGLIYGYTF. In nucleotides, the CDR3 is TGTGCCAGCAGCTTAGAGGGACTGATCTATGGCTACACCTTC.

The chain joins TRBV28 to TRBJ2-5; 7 bases agree with TRBD1. Germline CDR1 MDHEN, CDR2 SYDVKM. With 7 bases clipped from V and 4 bases from J, the junction kept 12 bases outside the gene matches. The CDR3 contains 15 residues. The CDR3 protein is CASIESTGPGETQYF. DNA for the CDR3: TGTGCCAGCATTGAGTCGACAGGGCCGGGAGAGACCCAGTACTTC.

The chain employs TRBV6-5 and TRBJ1-6; D is uncertain. Per germline, CDR1 MNHEY and CDR2 SVGAGI. Between the trimmed V and J ends, which lost 0 bases and 7 bases, there was a span of 10 bases. The CDR3 is made up of 15 amino acids. This CDR3 is CASSYSARKNSPLHF. CDR3 nucleotide sequence: TGTGCCAGCAGTTACTCGGCCAGGAAAAATTCACCCCTCCACTTT.

This chain links TRBV27 with TRBJ1-4, with D hard to call. The CDR3 contains 13 residues. V lost 2 bases, J lost 7 bases, and 8 bases lay in between. Germline V lookup: CDR1 MNHEY, CDR2 SMNVEV (reference sequence). The CDR3 sequence: CASSLRETEKLFF. CDR3 DNA: TGTGCCAGCAGTTTACGGGAGACTGAAAAACTGTTTTTT.

The chain is built from TRBV7-9 and TRBJ1-1; D uncertain. The germline V gene encodes CDR1 SEHNR and CDR2 FQNEAQ (reference sequence). The CDR3 consists of 14 residues. The germline V and J ends were trimmed by 5 bases and 0 bases, with 10 bases remaining between them. The CDR3 is CASSPGNMNTEAFF. In DNA, the CDR3 is TGTGCCAGCAGCCCGGGGAATATGAACACTGAAGCTTTCTTT.

The chain employs TRBV9 and TRBJ1-4; no firm D call. This CDR3 region has 15 residues. The V gene's germline CDR1 is SGDLS and CDR2 YYNGEE. Trimming took off 1 base at V and 7 bases at J, with 14 bases between the two ends. The chain's CDR3 is CASSVLASRGEKLFF. The CDR3 DNA reads as TGTGCCAGCAGCGTACTCGCCTCGCGGGGTGAAAAACTGTTTTTT. Drawing the rest from reference TRBV9 and TRBJ1-4, the complete variable domain is DSGVTQTPKHLITATGQRVTLRCSPRSGDLSVYWYQQSLDQGLQFLIQYYNGEERAKGNILERFSAQQFPDLHSELNLSSLELGDSALYFCASSVLASRGEKLFFGSGTQLSVL.